The 26 T cell receptor beta chains presented below share a single source sample, sequenced in a study of blood T cell dynamics during melanoma immunotherapy. Sequenced by immunoSEQ multiplex PCR; TCRdb stores in-frame clones only, minus some. The sample has more than 8,000 clones, around 84% seen once. Documented time point: pre-treatment baseline. Source: blood, taken from a patient treated with checkpoint blockade. The receptors come from a human donor with melanoma.

The rearrangement joins TRBV15 to TRBJ1-1, with 8 nucleotides matching TRBD1. V was pared by 2 bases and J by 8 bases, with 4 bases of the junction left unmatched. The germline V gene has CDR1 LNHNV and CDR2 YYDKDF (reference sequence). The CDR3 totals 13 residues. In DNA form, the CDR3 reads TGTGCCACCAGCAGACAGCAGGGGGCCGAAGCTTTCTTT. It yields the protein CATSRQQGAEAFF.

The V and J genes are TRBV7-9 and TRBJ1-2, with 8 bases fitting TRBD1. This CDR3 is 15 amino acids long. V was pared by 6 bases and J by 2 bases, with 8 bases of the junction left unmatched. CDR1 is SEHNR and CDR2 is FQNEAQ in the germline V gene (reference sequence). In nucleotides, the CDR3 is TGTGCCAGCAGGCGAACGGACAGGGAGAACTATGGCTACACCTTC. It yields the protein CASRRTDRENYGYTF.

The chain's CDR3 is CASSWGTGGRTGYTF. The CDR3 nucleotides read TGTGCCAGCAGCTGGGGGACAGGGGGTCGAACTGGCTACACCTTC. J is TRBJ1-2 and V is TRBV7-9, with TRBD1 identical over 11 bases. This CDR3 is 15 amino acids long. Germline CDR1 SEHNR, CDR2 FQNEAQ (reference sequence). V lost 4 bases and J lost 7; bases outside the gene matches: 8.

This chain uses TRBV5-1 with TRBJ2-7, with D possibly being TRBD1 (6 bases). V dropped 0 bases and J dropped 0 bases, with 10 bases sitting between them. Germline lookup yields CDR1 SGHRS and CDR2 YFSETQ. The CDR3 has 15 amino acids. The DNA for the CDR3 is TGCGCCAGCAGCTTGGAGGGGGAGAGCTCCTACGAGCAGTACTTC. Its translation is CASSLEGESSYEQYF.

The CDR3 here is CASSLTSGITDTQYF. CDR3 DNA: TGCGCCAGCAGCCTGACTAGCGGGATCACAGATACGCAGTATTTT. The chain carries TRBV4-1 and TRBJ2-3; TRBD2 matches at 11 bases. CDR3 length: 15 residues. Looked up from germline, CDR1 is MGHRA and CDR2 is YSYEKL. The J segment lost 2 bases and the V segment lost 4 bases, leaving 2 bases of the junction unmatched.

This sequence joins TRBV5-1 and TRBJ2-5; D could derive from TRBD1 or TRBD2 (5 bases each). This CDR3 comprises 15 residues. Per the germline V gene, CDR1 is SGHRS and CDR2 is YFSETQ. Between the trimmed V and J ends, which lost 1 base and 5 bases, there was a span of 15 bases. The CDR3 region has the DNA TGCGCCAGCAGCTTGACGGGGACCCCCCTGGAGACCCAGTACTTC. It translates to CASSLTGTPLETQYF.

The chain employs TRBV6-1 and TRBJ1-2; 7 nucleotides line up with TRBD1. CDR3 size: 14 residues. In germline, CDR1 is MNHNS, CDR2 SASEGT. V was clipped by 5 bases and J by 0 bases; unmatched bases: 3. CDR3 residues: CASSRDSPNYGYTF. In DNA form, the CDR3 reads TGTGCCAGCAGTAGGGACAGCCCTAACTATGGCTACACCTTC.

The V and J genes are TRBV7-2 and TRBJ2-7, with a possible D match to TRBD1 (5 bases). CDR3 length: 15 amino acids. Trimming took 7 bases from V and 1 from J, leaving 17 bases between them. Germline V gene data show CDR1 as SGHTA and CDR2 as FQGNSA. The CDR3: CASTLTPGQSYEQYF. CDR3 DNA sequence: TGTGCCAGCACCCTCACGCCAGGGCAATCCTACGAGCAGTACTTC.

The genes are TRBV7-2 and TRBJ2-2; TRBD1 or TRBD2 may be the D gene (5 bases each). V gave up 5 bases and J gave up 0 bases, with 13 bases separating them. The CDR3 covers 16 residues. The V gene's germline CDR1 is SGHTA and CDR2 FQGNSA. CDR3 residues: CASSARDGTNTGELFF. The CDR3, as DNA: TGTGCCAGCAGCGCCCGGGACGGAACGAACACCGGGGAGCTGTTTTTT.

This chain links TRBV5-1 with TRBJ1-1, with 7 bases identical to TRBD1. The CDR3 is 14 amino acids. The trim removed 4 bases at V and 0 bases at J, leaving 3 bases unmatched. Germline V gene sequence: CDR1 SGHRS, CDR2 YFSETQ. CDR3 coding DNA: TGCGCCAGCAGCCCCGGGACAGTGAACACTGAAGCTTTCTTT. The encoded protein is CASSPGTVNTEAFF.

CDR3 nucleotides: TGTGCCATCAGTGAGTCCCGGGACACTGAAGCTTTCTTT. Translated: CAISESRDTEAFF. The V call is TRBV10-3, the J call TRBJ1-1; no definite D call. The CDR3 is made up of 13 amino acids. Trimming left V 0 bases short and J 3 bases short, with 5 bases between. CDR1 and CDR2 (germline): ENHRY, SYGVKD.

The chain is built from TRBV19 and TRBJ2-3; TRBD2 matches 9 bases. The CDR3 extends over 15 amino acids. The germline V gene has CDR1 LNHDA and CDR2 SQIVND (reference sequence). Trimming at V came to 5 bases and at J to 3 bases, leaving 6 bases not matched to a gene. CDR3 protein: CASSPRAGGTDTQYF. CDR3 coding DNA: TGTGCCAGTAGTCCTCGAGCGGGAGGTACAGATACGCAGTATTTT.

J is TRBJ2-3 and V is TRBV7-2; D is uncertain. CDR1 is SGHTA and CDR2 is FQGNSA in the germline V gene. Trimming pared 3 bases from V and 4 bases from J, leaving 2 bases between. The CDR3 consists of 11 residues. The CDR3: CASSFADTQYF. The CDR3 DNA is TGTGCCAGCAGCTTCGCAGATACGCAGTATTTT.

The chain carries TRBV5-4 and TRBJ1-3, with D possibly matching TRBD1 (6 bases). Germline V lookup: CDR1 SGHNT, CDR2 YYREEE (reference sequence). Trimming took 4 bases from V and 0 from J, leaving 14 bases between them. The CDR3 totals 16 residues. This CDR3 is CASSPSGHPSGNTIYF. The CDR3 DNA is TGTGCCAGCAGCCCGTCGGGACATCCCTCTGGAAACACCATATATTTT.

The V gene is TRBV4-2, the J gene TRBJ2-2; 16 bases are a match to TRBD2. The CDR3 runs 16 residues. Germline assignment: CDR1 LGHNA and CDR2 YNFKEQ. The junction had 3 bases not matched to a gene; V was cut back by 6 bases and J by 5 bases. The CDR3, as DNA: TGTGCCAGCAGGGGACTAGCGGGAGGGCCTACCGGGGAGCTGTTTTTT. As protein: CASRGLAGGPTGELFF.

The V call is TRBV30, the J call TRBJ1-1; no definite D call. This CDR3 comprises 12 residues. Trimming stripped 4 bases from V and 2 bases from J, with 8 bases between. Looked up from germline, CDR1 is GTSNPN and CDR2 is SVGIG (reference sequence). The chain's CDR3 is CAWTRQNTEAFF. CDR3 DNA: TGTGCCTGGACCAGGCAAAACACTGAAGCTTTCTTT. The complete variable domain, with remaining parts taken from reference TRBV30 and TRBJ1-1, reads SQTIHQWPATLVQPVGSPLSLECTVEGTSNPNLYWYRQAAGRGLQLLFYSVGIGQISSEVPQNLSASRPQDRQFILSSKKLLLSDSGFYLCAWTRQNTEAFFGQGTRLTVV.

The chain links TRBV27 to TRBJ1-2; 8 bases line up with TRBD1. Germline CDR1 and CDR2: MNHEY and SMNVEV (reference sequence). V lost 7 bases to trimming and J lost 4 bases; unmatched junction nucleotides: 11. The CDR3 is made up of 15 amino acids. CDR3 DNA: TGTGCCAGCACCCCCCGGACAGGGATGGGCTATGGCTACACCTTC. Encoded protein: CASTPRTGMGYGYTF.

V gene TRBV5-1 combines with J gene TRBJ1-1; possible D gene TRBD1, 6 bases. This CDR3 has 15 residues. Trimming pared 4 bases from V and 6 bases from J, leaving 19 bases between. Germline loops: CDR1 SGHRS, CDR2 YFSETQ. The DNA for the CDR3 is TGCGCCAGCAGCGGAACCACGACAGGCGGGTCTGAAGCTTTCTTT. The encoded protein is CASSGTTTGGSEAFF.

The chain uses TRBV7-9 and TRBJ2-2; 10 bases agree with TRBD2. This CDR3 spans 18 amino acids. Germline loops: CDR1 SEHNR, CDR2 FQNEAQ (reference sequence). V gave up 5 bases and J gave up 0 bases; unmatched junction bases: 9. The CDR3 here is CASSPGILAGTNTGELFF. CDR3 DNA: TGTGCCAGCAGCCCCGGGATACTAGCGGGAACGAACACCGGGGAGCTGTTTTTT.

This clone was detected only a few times. V gene TRBV10-1 combines with J gene TRBJ1-1; 7 nucleotides line up with TRBD1. The V gene end was trimmed by 5 bases and the J gene end by 3 bases; junction bases not matched to a gene: 9. Germline V gene data show CDR1 as WNHNN and CDR2 as SYGVQD (reference sequence). CDR3 length equals 15 residues. The CDR3 coding sequence is TGCGCCAGCAGTACAGGGGCACGAGGGGACACTGAAGCTTTCTTT. Translated: CASSTGARGDTEAFF.

The chain carries TRBV18 and TRBJ1-1; no definite D call. CDR1 and CDR2 (germline): KGHSH, LQKENI. The CDR3 loop spans 13 amino acids. V gave up 10 bases and J gave up 1 base, with 13 bases separating them. The CDR3 is CAIGRDQNTEAFF. CDR3 sequence (DNA): TGTGCCATAGGACGGGATCAGAACACTGAAGCTTTCTTT.

This clone was observed a handful of times. This rearrangement joins TRBV10-3 to TRBJ1-2; D is ambiguous. The CDR3 sequence is 12 residues long. With 2 bases removed from V and 4 bases from J, the gap between germline ends came to 5 bases. CDR1 is ENHRY, CDR2 SYGVKD, per germline. Here the CDR3 reads CAISEASYGYTF. The CDR3 DNA reads TGTGCCATCAGTGAGGCCAGCTATGGCTACACCTTC.

This chain links TRBV28 with TRBJ1-6; TRBD1 might be the D (6 bases). Per the germline V gene, CDR1 is MDHEN and CDR2 is SYDVKM. The CDR3 has 14 residues. V was trimmed by 6 bases and J by 10 bases, leaving 16 bases between them. DNA of the CDR3: TGTGCCAGCAGCCCTCAGGGGATGAACTCACCCCTCCACTTT. Translating gives CASSPQGMNSPLHF.

This clone was detected once. In nucleotides, the CDR3 is TGCGCCAGCAGCTTGGGACAGGGGCTGACAGATACGCAGTATTTT. Its protein is CASSLGQGLTDTQYF. The J gene is TRBJ2-3, the V gene TRBV5-1; 8 bases are shared with TRBD1. The CDR3 sequence is 15 residues long. J was trimmed by 3 bases and V by 0 bases; bases with no gene match: 3. Germline V gene lookup returns CDR1 SGHRS and CDR2 YFSETQ.

This clone was observed a few times. This chain uses TRBV28 with TRBJ1-5; 8 bases fit TRBD1. Germline trimming cut 5 bases from V and 5 bases from J; bases unmatched to any gene: 5. The CDR3 is made up of 14 amino acids. The germline CDR1 and CDR2 sequences are MDHEN and SYDVKM. The CDR3 protein is CASSPGQGDQPQHF. CDR3 in DNA: TGTGCCAGCAGTCCCGGACAGGGTGATCAGCCCCAGCATTTT.

This chain uses TRBV19 with TRBJ2-1; TRBD1 matches at 10 bases. The germline V gene encodes CDR1 LNHDA and CDR2 SQIVND (reference sequence). Losses at the gene ends were 4 bases for V and 1 base for J; bases not matched to a gene: 4. The CDR3 is 16 residues long. As DNA, the CDR3 is TGTGCCAGTAGTACCGACAGGGGGCAGTCCTACAATGAGCAGTTCTTC. Translating gives CASSTDRGQSYNEQFF.